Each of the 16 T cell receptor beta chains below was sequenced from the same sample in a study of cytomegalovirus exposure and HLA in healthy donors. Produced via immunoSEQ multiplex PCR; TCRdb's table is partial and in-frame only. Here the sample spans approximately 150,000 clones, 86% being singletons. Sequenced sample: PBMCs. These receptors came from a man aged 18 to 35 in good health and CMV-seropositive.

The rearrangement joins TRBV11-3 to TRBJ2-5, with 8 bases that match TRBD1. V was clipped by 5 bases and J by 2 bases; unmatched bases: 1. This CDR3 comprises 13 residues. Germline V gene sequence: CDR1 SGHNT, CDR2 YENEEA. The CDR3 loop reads CASSRDRQETQYF. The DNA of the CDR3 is TGTGCCAGCAGCCGGGACAGGCAAGAGACCCAGTACTTC.

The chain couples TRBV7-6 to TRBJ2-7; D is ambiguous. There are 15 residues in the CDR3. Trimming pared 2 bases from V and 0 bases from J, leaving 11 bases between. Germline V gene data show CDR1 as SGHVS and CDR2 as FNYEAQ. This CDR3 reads CASSLNPGPSYEQYF. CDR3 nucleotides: TGTGCCAGCAGCTTAAATCCGGGTCCCTCCTACGAGCAGTACTTC. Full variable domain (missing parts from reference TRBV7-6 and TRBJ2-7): GAGVSQSPRYKVTKRGQDVALRCDPISGHVSLYWYRQALGQGPEFLTYFNYEAQQDKSGLPNDRFSAERPEGSISTLTIQRTEQRDSAMYRCASSLNPGPSYEQYFGPGTRLTVT.

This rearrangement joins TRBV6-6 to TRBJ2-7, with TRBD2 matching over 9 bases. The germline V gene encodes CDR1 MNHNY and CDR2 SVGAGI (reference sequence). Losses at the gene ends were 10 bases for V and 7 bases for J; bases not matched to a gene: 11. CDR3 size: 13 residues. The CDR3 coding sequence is TGTGCCACCCAGCGGGAGGCCCCATTTGAGCAGTACTTC. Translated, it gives CATQREAPFEQYF.

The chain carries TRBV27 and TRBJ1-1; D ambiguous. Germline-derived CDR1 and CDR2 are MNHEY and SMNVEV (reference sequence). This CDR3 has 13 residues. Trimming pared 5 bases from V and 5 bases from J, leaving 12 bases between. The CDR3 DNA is TGTGCCAGCAGTCTAACTTCGGAGACTGAAGCTTTCTTT. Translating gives CASSLTSETEAFF.

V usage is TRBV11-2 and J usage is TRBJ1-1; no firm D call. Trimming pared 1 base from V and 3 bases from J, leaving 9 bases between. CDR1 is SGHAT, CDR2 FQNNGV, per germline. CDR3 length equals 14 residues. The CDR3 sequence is CASSLAGGYTEAFF. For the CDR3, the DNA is TGTGCCAGCAGCTTAGCTGGAGGGTACACTGAAGCTTTCTTT.

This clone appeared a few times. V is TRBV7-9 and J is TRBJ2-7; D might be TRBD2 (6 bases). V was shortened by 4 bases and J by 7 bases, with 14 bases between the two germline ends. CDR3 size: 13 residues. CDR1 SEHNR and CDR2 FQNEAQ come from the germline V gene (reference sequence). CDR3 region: CASSSGVKLEQYF. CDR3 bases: TGTGCCAGCAGCTCGGGGGTCAAACTTGAGCAGTACTTC. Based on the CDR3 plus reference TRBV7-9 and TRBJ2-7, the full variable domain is DTGVSQNPRHKITKRGQNVTFRCDPISEHNRLYWYRQTLGQGPEFLTYFQNEAQLEKSRLLSDRFSAERPKGSFSTLEIQRTEQGDSAMYLCASSSGVKLEQYFGPGTRLTVT.

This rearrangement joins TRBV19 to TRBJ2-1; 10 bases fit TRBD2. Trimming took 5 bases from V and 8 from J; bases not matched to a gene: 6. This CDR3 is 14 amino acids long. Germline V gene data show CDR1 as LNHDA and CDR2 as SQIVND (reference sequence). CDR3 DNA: TGTGCCAGTAGTCTAGCGGGAGTCCTGGATGAGCAGTTCTTC. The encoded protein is CASSLAGVLDEQFF. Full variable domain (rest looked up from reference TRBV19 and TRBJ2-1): DGGITQSPKYLFRKEGQNVTLSCEQNLNHDAMYWYRQDPGQGLRLIYYSQIVNDFQKGDIAEGYSVSREKKESFPLTVTSAQKNPTAFYLCASSLAGVLDEQFFGPGTRLTVL.

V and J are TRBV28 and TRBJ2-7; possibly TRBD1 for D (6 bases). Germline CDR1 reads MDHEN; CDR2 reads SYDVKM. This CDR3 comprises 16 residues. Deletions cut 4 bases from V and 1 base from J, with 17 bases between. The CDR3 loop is CASSSTKGVGSYEQYF. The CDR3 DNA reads TGTGCCAGCAGTTCAACCAAGGGGGTAGGGTCCTACGAGCAGTACTTC.

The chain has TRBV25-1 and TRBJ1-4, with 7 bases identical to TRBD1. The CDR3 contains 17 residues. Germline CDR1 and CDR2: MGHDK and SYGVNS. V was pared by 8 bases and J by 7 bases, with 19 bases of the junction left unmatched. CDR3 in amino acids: CASRSFSTGVGFEKLFF. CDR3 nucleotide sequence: TGTGCCAGCCGATCCTTTAGTACAGGGGTTGGGTTTGAAAAACTGTTTTTT.

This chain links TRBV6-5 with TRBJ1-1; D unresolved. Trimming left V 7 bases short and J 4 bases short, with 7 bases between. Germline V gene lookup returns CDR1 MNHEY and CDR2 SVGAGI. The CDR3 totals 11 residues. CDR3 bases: TGTGCCAGCATTAGGAGCACTGAAGCTTTCTTT. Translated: CASIRSTEAFF.

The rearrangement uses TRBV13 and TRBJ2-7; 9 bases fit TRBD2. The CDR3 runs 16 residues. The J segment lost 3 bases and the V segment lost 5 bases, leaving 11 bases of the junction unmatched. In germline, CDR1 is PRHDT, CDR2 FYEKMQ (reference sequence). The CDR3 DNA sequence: TGTGCCAGCAGCCCAAAGGGACATAGCGGGAGCTACGAGCAGTACTTC. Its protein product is CASSPKGHSGSYEQYF.

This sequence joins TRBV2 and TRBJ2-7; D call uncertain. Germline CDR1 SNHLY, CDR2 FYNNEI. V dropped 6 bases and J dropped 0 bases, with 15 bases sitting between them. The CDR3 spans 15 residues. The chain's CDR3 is CASSGYSGLSYEQYF. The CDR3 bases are TGTGCCAGCAGCGGGTACTCCGGCCTCTCCTACGAGCAGTACTTC.

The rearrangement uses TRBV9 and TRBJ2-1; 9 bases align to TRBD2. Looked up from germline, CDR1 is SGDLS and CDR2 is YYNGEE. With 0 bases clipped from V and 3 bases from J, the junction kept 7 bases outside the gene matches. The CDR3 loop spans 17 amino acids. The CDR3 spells CASSVESRTSVYNEQFF. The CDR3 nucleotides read TGTGCCAGCAGCGTAGAGTCCAGGACTAGCGTCTACAATGAGCAGTTCTTC.

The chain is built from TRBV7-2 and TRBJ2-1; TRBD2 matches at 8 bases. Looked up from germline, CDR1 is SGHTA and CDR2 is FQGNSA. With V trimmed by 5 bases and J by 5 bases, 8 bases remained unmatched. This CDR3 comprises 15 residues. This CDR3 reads CASSPGGALNNEQFF. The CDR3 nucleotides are TGTGCCAGCAGCCCGGGAGGGGCTCTCAACAATGAGCAGTTCTTC.

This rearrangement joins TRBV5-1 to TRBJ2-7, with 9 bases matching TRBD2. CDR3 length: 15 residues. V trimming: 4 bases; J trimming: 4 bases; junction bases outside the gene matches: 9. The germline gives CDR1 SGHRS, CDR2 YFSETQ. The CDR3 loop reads CASSTLSGSSYEQYF. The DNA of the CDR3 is TGCGCCAGCAGCACTCTTAGCGGGAGTTCTTACGAGCAGTACTTC. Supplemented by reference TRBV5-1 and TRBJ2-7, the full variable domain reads KAGVTQTPRYLIKTRGQQVTLSCSPISGHRSVSWYQQTPGQGLQFLFEYFSETQRNKGNFPGRFSGRQFSNSRSEMNVSTLELGDSALYLCASSTLSGSSYEQYFGPGTRLTVT.

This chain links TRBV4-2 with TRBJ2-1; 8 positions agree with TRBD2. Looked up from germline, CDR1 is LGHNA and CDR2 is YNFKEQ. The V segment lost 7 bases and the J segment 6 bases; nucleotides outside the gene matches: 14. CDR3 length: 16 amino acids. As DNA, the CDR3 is TGTGCCAGCACCCAGACCGAAGCGGGGGCAACCAATGAGCAGTTCTTC. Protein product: CASTQTEAGATNEQFF.